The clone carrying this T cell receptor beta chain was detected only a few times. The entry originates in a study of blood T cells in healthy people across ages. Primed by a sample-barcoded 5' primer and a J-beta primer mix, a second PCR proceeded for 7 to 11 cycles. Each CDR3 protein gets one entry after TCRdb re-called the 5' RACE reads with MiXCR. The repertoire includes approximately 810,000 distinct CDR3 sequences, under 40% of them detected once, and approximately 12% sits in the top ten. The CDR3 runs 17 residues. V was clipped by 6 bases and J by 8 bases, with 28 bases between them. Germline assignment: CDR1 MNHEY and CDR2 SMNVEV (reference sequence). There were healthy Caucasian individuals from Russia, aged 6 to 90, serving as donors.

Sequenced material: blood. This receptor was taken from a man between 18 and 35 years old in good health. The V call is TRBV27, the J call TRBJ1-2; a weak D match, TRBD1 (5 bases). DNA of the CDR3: TGTGCCAGCAGACGACCAGCAACAGGCGAATCTCCGGGAGGCTACACCTTC. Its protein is CASRRPATGESPGGYTF.